Presented here are 24 T cell receptor beta chains from one specimen sequenced in a study of CD8+CD57+ T cells in acquired aplastic anemia (dated by TCRdb to between 2018 and 2020). The sequencer was an Illumina HiSeq 2000. TCR beta VDJ combination and CDR3 sequence profiling used genomic DNA as the template. The public reads were reanalyzed by TCRdb: fastp trimming at Q25, MiXCR alignment, in-frame beta chains only. Each CDR3 protein gets just one entry, which takes the most common genes and DNA from the rows behind it. For this sample the table gives around 220,000 distinct CDR3 sequences, of which almost 50% were detected only once. The ten largest clonotypes hold roughly 21% of the sample. Flow cytometry had shown CD8+CD57+ cell expansion in the patients selected for sequencing. The material sequenced was sorted CD4+, CD8+, or CD8+CD57+ T cells (not recorded which) from PBMCs. The receptors stem from a human donor with aplastic anemia.

The table lists this clonotype with many counts. The chain uses TRBV6-5 and TRBJ1-2; no firm D call. The germline V gene has CDR1 MNHEY and CDR2 SVGAGI. This CDR3 contains 17 residues. The ends were cut back, 5 bases at V and 4 bases at J, with 23 bases in the middle. CDR3 sequence (DNA): TGTGCCAGCAGTCCCCGGAGTACTGGCTCCCCGCTCTATGGCTACACCTTC. Translation gives CASSPRSTGSPLYGYTF.

The rearrangement links TRBV9 to TRBJ2-7, with TRBD2 identical over 8 bases. V was clipped by 3 bases and J by 3 bases; unmatched bases: 8. The CDR3 is 15 amino acids. Germline CDR1 reads SGDLS; CDR2 reads YYNGEE. The CDR3 reads CASSAGSGAYYEQYF. The CDR3 DNA follows: TGTGCCAGCAGCGCAGGTAGCGGGGCTTACTACGAGCAGTACTTC.

There are many counts of this clonotype. The J gene is TRBJ1-2, the V gene TRBV20-1; 7 bases are shared with TRBD1. CDR1 is DFQATT, CDR2 SNEGSKA, per germline (reference sequence). There are 14 residues in the CDR3. V lost 3 bases to trimming and J lost 8 bases; unmatched junction nucleotides: 12. The CDR3 loop reads CSASKITGEFGYTF. The CDR3 DNA is TGCAGTGCTAGTAAGATAACAGGGGAATTCGGCTACACCTTC.

This clonotype was detected a few times. This sequence joins TRBV19 and TRBJ1-5, with D unresolved. Trimming removed 4 bases at V and 3 bases at J, with 7 bases between. The CDR3 totals 13 residues. Germline V gene sequence: CDR1 LNHDA, CDR2 SQIVND (reference sequence). CDR3 amino acids: CASSSEINQPQHF. Here the CDR3 DNA reads TGTGCCAGTAGTAGCGAAATCAATCAGCCCCAGCATTTT.

This clonotype has a count of ten or more. The genes are TRBV19 and TRBJ1-5, with D unresolved. V was pared by 2 bases and J by 0 bases, with 14 bases between. CDR1 LNHDA and CDR2 SQIVND come from the germline V gene (reference sequence). This CDR3 comprises 17 residues. In DNA, the CDR3 is TGTGCCAGTAGTATAATCGGGAAATACCCTAGCAATCAGCCCCAGCATTTT. This sequence encodes CASSIIGKYPSNQPQHF.

This clonotype was picked up a small number of times. This may be a read error, as it is one base from a much larger clone. The J gene is TRBJ2-7, the V gene TRBV25-1; TRBD1 is a possible D gene (6 bases). Between the trimmed V and J ends, which lost 4 bases and 6 bases, there was a span of 16 bases. This CDR3 has 14 amino acids. Looked up from germline, CDR1 is MGHDK and CDR2 is SYGVNS. The CDR3 region has the DNA TGTGCCAGCAGTGTAAACAGGGTACATGGCGAGCAGTACTTC. This sequence encodes CASSVNRVHGEQYF.

This rearrangement joins TRBV19 to TRBJ2-6; perhaps TRBD2 as D (6 bases). Trimming shortened V by 5 bases and J by 3 bases, and 23 bases separated the two germline ends. Germline lookup yields CDR1 LNHDA and CDR2 SQIVND (reference sequence). The CDR3 has 19 residues. CDR3 sequence (DNA): TGTGCCAGTAGTCCCCGGGACTCGGGGAAAAGGCTTGGGGCCAACGTCCTGACTTTC. Translated: CASSPRDSGKRLGANVLTF.

This chain uses TRBV29-1 with TRBJ2-3; the D gene is possibly TRBD2 (6 bases). Germline assignment: CDR1 SQVTM and CDR2 ANQGSEA. V dropped 0 bases and J dropped 11 bases, with 15 bases sitting between them. The length of the CDR3 is 13 residues. CDR3 loop: CSVEDPRRGGQYF. The CDR3 nucleotides read TGCAGCGTTGAAGATCCGCGACGGGGAGGGCAGTATTTT.

Notes on this clonotype: A much larger clonotype is one base distant, so this may be a read error. The V call is TRBV28, the J call TRBJ2-1; TRBD1 matches 7 bases. This CDR3 comprises 14 residues. V was clipped by 7 bases and J by 13 bases; unmatched bases: 16. The germline V gene has CDR1 MDHEN and CDR2 SYDVKM. In DNA, the CDR3 is TGTGCCAGCACCACATGGGGCAGGGGGACCGCCCAGTTCTTC. Its protein product is CASTTWGRGTAQFF.

J is TRBJ1-2 and V is TRBV20-1, with 7 bases lining up with TRBD1. The CDR3 contains 13 residues. Germline V gene lookup returns CDR1 DFQATT and CDR2 SNEGSKA (reference sequence). This chain's CDR3 is CSRGQEANYGYTF. As DNA, the CDR3 is TGCAGCCGAGGACAGGAGGCTAACTATGGCTACACCTTC.

This chain uses TRBV7-2 with TRBJ2-7, with 7 bases matching TRBD2. This CDR3 spans 13 amino acids. Germline loops: CDR1 SGHTA, CDR2 FQGNSA. The V and J ends lost 8 bases and 0 bases, in that order; junction bases with no gene match: 4. In nucleotides, the CDR3 is TGTGCCAGCGACGGGGGGTACTCCTACGAGCAGTACTTC. This translates into CASDGGYSYEQYF.

Many counts were recorded for this clonotype. The chain joins TRBV12-3 or TRBV12-4 to TRBJ2-7, with D tentatively TRBD1 (6 bases). The CDR3 covers 16 residues. Trimming cost V 7 bases and J 1 base, with 20 bases left between them. In DNA, the CDR3 is TGTGCCAGCACCCCGGGGACACCTGAGGGGTCCTACGAGCAGTACTTC. As protein: CASTPGTPEGSYEQYF.

The rearrangement links TRBV6-2 or TRBV6-3 to TRBJ1-5; no clear D. Trimming cost V 2 bases and J 4 bases, with 12 bases left between them. There are 15 residues in the CDR3. CDR1 is MNHEY, CDR2 SVGEGT, per germline. In DNA, the CDR3 is TGTGCCAGCAGTTACACGGCAGGCGGGAATCAGCCCCAGCATTTT. Translating it yields CASSYTAGGNQPQHF.

This clonotype was recorded only once. The V gene is TRBV19, the J gene TRBJ2-1; 8 bases map to TRBD2. Germline CDR1 and CDR2: LNHDA and SQIVND (reference sequence). The CDR3 runs to 15 residues. After removal of 1 base from V and 8 bases from J, the junction contained 7 bases not matched to a gene. The DNA for the CDR3 is TGTGCCAGTAGTATAGTTTCTACTAGCGGCTATGAGCAGTTCTTC. Amino acid sequence: CASSIVSTSGYEQFF. Looking up the rest from reference TRBV19 and TRBJ2-1 gives the full variable domain: DGGITQSPKYLFRKEGQNVTLSCEQNLNHDAMYWYRQDPGQGLRLIYYSQIVNDFQKGDIAEGYSVSREKKESFPLTVTSAQKNPTAFYLCASSIVSTSGYEQFFGPGTRLTVL.

At least ten counts were recorded for this clonotype. The V gene is TRBV7-9, the J gene TRBJ2-4, with D tentatively TRBD1 (5 bases). The CDR3 spans 15 residues. V was trimmed by 1 base and J by 2 bases, leaving 9 bases between them. The germline V gene encodes CDR1 SEHNR and CDR2 FQNEAQ (reference sequence). As DNA, the CDR3 is TGTGCCAGCAGCTTAGGGGGCGAATCCAAAAACATTCAGTACTTC. As protein: CASSLGGESKNIQYF.

This rearrangement joins TRBV11-3 to TRBJ1-6; D is ambiguous. The CDR3 length is 14 residues. Germline values: CDR1 SGHNT, CDR2 YENEEA. The germline V and J ends were trimmed by 1 base and 7 bases, with 8 bases remaining between them. Written as DNA, the CDR3 is TGTGCCAGCAGCTTAGCAGGAATAAATTCACCCCTCCACTTT. Translation: CASSLAGINSPLHF.

This clonotype was found many times. The chain combines TRBV5-4 with TRBJ1-2, with a weak D call TRBD1 (6 bases). The CDR3 consists of 15 residues. In germline, CDR1 is SGHNT, CDR2 YYREEE (reference sequence). The V end lost 7 bases, the J end lost 3 bases, and 19 bases lay between the germline ends. In DNA form, the CDR3 reads TGTGCCAGCGCCCCCAGGGGAGGAGGTGACTATGGCTACACCTTC. It codes for CASAPRGGGDYGYTF.

Comments on this clonotype: This sequence may be a read error, since a much larger clone differs from it by one base. The conserved phenylalanine or tryptophan is not found at the CDR3 terminus, so this likely reflects a read error. The chain joins TRBV10-1 to TRBJ1-6; TRBD1 might be the D (5 bases). This CDR3 region has 17 residues. V was clipped by 10 bases and J by 7 bases, with 26 bases between them. Germline-derived CDR1 and CDR2 are WNHNN and SYGVQD (reference sequence). The CDR3 DNA follows: TGCGCCACCTTCGTACCCCCAGGGATTATCGACAATTCACCCCTCCACCTT. The encoded protein is CATFVPPGIIDNSPLHL.

The chain links TRBV20-1 to TRBJ2-7; no clear D gene. Trimming took 4 bases from V and 2 from J, leaving 6 bases between them. Looked up from germline, CDR1 is DFQATT and CDR2 is SNEGSKA (reference sequence). This CDR3 spans 11 amino acids. The CDR3 region has the DNA TGCAGTGCTACCGATACCTACGAGCAGTACTTC. Its translation: CSATDTYEQYF.

This sequence joins TRBV7-3 and TRBJ1-2; D ambiguous. There are 14 residues in the CDR3. CDR1 and CDR2 (germline): SGHTA, FQGTGA. Trimming removed 2 bases at V and 8 bases at J, with 15 bases between. In DNA, the CDR3 is TGTGCCAGCAGCTTATCCCCCTCTGGGCACGGCTACACCTTC. Protein sequence: CASSLSPSGHGYTF. Combining the CDR3 with reference TRBV7-3 and TRBJ1-2 gives the whole variable domain GAGVSQTPSNKVTEKGKYVELRCDPISGHTALYWYRQSLGQGPEFLIYFQGTGAADDSGLPNDRFFAVRPEGSVSTLKIQRTERGDSAVYLCASSLSPSGHGYTFGSGTRLTVV.

J is TRBJ2-7 and V is TRBV10-1, with D tentatively TRBD2 (6 bases). CDR1 is WNHNN and CDR2 is SYGVQD in the germline V gene (reference sequence). The CDR3 runs to 16 residues. The V end was cut by 6 bases, the J end by 4 bases, with 22 bases between. CDR3 nucleotide sequence: TGCGCCAGCAGCTCGGGAGTTGTAGCGGCCAGATACGAGCAGTACTTC. Translated: CASSSGVVAARYEQYF.

This clonotype was recorded many times. The chain combines TRBV4-2 with TRBJ2-3, with a weak D call TRBD1 (6 bases). V was trimmed by 4 bases and J by 3 bases, leaving 17 bases between them. The CDR3 totals 16 residues. CDR1 and CDR2 from the germline V gene are LGHNA and YNFKEQ. The DNA for the CDR3 is TGTGCCAGCAGCCGACAGGCCGGCGGTGGGACAGATACGCAGTATTTT. It encodes CASSRQAGGGTDTQYF.

V and J are TRBV2 and TRBJ2-1; possibly TRBD2 for D (5 bases). The CDR3 runs 12 residues. Trimming removed 4 bases from V and 9 bases from J, with 10 bases in between. Per the germline V gene, CDR1 is SNHLY and CDR2 is FYNNEI. The CDR3 DNA is TGTGCCAGCAGTGGAGGGCAAGGTGAGCAGTTCTTC. Amino acids: CASSGGQGEQFF.

The rearrangement links TRBV20-1 to TRBJ2-7, with 7 bases lining up with TRBD1. J was trimmed by 2 bases and V by 4 bases; bases with no gene match: 2. The CDR3 extends over 12 amino acids. The germline CDR1 and CDR2 sequences are DFQATT and SNEGSKA (reference sequence). Here the CDR3 reads CSAKTGPYEQYF. CDR3 nucleotide sequence: TGCAGTGCTAAGACAGGGCCCTACGAGCAGTACTTC.